The 2 T cell receptor beta chains reported below all come from one sample, sequenced in a study of blood T cell repertoires in COVID-19. TCRdb's table, derived via immunoSEQ multiplex PCR, lists solely in-frame clones and lacks some. The table shows hundreds of thousands of clones, with around nine tenths occurring only once. Sequencing was done on a sample of PBMCs or T cells enriched from blood (not recorded which). Receptors were obtained from a woman aged 40-49 years who had recovered from COVID-19.

This sequence joins TRBV24-1 and TRBJ2-7; 7 positions match TRBD1. Germline V gene data show CDR1 as KGHDR and CDR2 as SFDVKD. The V segment lost 3 bases and the J segment 5 bases; nucleotides outside the gene matches: 3. The CDR3 extends over 13 amino acids. The DNA of the CDR3 is TGTGCCACCAGTGATGGGACAGTCAACGAGCAGTACTTC. Amino acids: CATSDGTVNEQYF.

J is TRBJ2-2 and V is TRBV28; D might be TRBD1 (6 bases). Between the trimmed V and J ends, which lost 4 bases and 5 bases, there was a span of 17 bases. The CDR3 totals 16 residues. Germline CDR1 is MDHEN and CDR2 is SYDVKM. CDR3: CASSWAGTPLTGELFF. The CDR3 nucleotides are TGTGCCAGCAGTTGGGCCGGGACACCTTTGACCGGGGAGCTGTTTTTT.